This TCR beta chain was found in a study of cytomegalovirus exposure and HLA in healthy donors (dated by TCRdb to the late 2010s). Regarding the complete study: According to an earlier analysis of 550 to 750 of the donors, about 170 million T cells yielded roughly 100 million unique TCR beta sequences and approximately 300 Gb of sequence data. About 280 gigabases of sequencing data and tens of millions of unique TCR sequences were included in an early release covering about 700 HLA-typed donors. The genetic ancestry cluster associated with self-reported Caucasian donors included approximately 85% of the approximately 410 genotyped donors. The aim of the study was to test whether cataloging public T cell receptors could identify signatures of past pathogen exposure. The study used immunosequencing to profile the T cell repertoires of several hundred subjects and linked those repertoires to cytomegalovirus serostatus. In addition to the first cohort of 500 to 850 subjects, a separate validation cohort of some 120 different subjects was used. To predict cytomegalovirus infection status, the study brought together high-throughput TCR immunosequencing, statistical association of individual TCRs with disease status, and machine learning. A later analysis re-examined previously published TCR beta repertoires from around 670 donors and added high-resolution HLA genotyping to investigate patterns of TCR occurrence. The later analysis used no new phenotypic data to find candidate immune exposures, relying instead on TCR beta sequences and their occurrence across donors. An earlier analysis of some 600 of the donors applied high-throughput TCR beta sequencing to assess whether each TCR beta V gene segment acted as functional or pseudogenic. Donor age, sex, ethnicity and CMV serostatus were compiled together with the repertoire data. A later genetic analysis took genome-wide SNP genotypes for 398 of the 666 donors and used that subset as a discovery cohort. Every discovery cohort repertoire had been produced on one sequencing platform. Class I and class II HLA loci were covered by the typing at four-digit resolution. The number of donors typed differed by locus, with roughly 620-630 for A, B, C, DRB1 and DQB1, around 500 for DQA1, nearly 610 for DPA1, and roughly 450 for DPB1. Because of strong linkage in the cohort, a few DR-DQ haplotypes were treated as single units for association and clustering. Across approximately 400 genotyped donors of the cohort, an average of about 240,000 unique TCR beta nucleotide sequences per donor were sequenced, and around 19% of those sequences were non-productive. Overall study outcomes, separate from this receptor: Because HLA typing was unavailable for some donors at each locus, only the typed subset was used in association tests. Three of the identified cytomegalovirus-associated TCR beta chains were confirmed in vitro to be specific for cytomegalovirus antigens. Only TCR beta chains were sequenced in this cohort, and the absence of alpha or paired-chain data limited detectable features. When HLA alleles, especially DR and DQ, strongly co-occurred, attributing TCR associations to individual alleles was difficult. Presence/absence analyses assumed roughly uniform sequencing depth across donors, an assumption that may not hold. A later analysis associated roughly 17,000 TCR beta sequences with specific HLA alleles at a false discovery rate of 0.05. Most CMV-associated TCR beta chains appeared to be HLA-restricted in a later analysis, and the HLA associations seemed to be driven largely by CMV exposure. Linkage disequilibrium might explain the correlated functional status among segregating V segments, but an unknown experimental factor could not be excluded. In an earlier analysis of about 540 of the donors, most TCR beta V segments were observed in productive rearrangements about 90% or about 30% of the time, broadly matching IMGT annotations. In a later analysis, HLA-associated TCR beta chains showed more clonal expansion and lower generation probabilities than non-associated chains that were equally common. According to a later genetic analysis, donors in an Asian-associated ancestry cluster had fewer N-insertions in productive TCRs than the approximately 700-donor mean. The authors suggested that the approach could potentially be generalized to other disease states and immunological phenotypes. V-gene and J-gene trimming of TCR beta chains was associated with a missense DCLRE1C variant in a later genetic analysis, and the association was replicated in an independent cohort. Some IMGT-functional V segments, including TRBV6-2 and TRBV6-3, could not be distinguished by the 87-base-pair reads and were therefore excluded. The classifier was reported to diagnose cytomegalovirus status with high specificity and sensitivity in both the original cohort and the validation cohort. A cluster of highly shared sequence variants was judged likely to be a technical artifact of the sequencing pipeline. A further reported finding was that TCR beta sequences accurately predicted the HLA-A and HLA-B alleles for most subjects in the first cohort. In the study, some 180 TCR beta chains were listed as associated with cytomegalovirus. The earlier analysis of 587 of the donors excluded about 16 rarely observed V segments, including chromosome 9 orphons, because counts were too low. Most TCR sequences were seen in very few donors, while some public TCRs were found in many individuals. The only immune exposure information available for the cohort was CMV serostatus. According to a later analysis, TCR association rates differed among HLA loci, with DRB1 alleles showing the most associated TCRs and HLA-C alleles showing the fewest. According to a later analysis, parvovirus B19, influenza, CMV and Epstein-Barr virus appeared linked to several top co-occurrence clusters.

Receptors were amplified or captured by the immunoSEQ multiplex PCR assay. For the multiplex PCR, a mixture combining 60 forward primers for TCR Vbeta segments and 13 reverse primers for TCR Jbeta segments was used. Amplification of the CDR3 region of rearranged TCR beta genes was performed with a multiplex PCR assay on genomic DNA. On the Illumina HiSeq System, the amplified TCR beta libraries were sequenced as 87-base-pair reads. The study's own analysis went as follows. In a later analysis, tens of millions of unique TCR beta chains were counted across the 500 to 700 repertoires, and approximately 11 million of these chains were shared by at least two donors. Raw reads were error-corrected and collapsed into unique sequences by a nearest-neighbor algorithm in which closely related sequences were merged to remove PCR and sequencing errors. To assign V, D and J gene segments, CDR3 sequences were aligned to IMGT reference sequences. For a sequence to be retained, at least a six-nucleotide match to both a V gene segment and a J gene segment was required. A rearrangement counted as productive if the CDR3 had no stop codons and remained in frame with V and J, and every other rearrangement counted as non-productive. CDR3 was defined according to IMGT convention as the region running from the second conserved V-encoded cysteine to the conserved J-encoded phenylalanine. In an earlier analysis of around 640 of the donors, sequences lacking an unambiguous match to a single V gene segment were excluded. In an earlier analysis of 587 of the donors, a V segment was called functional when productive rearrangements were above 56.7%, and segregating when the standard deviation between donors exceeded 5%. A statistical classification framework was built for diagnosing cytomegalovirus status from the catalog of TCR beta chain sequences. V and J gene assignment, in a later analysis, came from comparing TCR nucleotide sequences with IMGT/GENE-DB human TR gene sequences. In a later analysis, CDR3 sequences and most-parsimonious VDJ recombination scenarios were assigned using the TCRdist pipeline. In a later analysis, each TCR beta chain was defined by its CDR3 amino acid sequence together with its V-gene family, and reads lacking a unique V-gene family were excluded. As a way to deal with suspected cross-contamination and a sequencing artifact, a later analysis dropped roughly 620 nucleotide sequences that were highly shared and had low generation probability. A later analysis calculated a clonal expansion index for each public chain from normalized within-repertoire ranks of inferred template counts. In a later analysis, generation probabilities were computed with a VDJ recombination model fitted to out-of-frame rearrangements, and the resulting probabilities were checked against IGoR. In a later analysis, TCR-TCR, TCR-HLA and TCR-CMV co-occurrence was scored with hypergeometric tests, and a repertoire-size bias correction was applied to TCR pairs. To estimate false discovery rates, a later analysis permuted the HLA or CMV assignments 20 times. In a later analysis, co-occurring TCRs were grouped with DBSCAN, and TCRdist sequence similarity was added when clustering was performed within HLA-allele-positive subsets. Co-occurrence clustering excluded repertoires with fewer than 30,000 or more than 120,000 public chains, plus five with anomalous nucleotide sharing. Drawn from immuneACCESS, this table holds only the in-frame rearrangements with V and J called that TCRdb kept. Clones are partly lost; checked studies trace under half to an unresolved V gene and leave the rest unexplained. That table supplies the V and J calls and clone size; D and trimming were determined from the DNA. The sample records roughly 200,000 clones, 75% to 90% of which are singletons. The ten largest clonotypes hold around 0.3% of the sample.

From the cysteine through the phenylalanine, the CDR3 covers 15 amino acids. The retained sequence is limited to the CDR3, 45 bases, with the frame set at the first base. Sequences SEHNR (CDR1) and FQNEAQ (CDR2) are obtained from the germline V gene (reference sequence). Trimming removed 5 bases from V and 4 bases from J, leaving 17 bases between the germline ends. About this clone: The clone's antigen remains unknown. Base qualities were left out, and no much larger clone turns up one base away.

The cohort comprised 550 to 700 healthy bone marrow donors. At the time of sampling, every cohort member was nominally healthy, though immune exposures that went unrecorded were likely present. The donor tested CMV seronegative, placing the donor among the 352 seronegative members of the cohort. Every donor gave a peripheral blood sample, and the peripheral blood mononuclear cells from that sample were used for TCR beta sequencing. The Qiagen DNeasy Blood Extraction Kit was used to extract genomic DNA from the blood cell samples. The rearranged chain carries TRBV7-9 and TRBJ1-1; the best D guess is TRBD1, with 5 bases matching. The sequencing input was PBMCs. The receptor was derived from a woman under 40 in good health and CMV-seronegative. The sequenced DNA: TGTGCCAGCAGCCCATGGGGGGAGACGGGCACTGAAGCTTTCTTT. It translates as CASSPWGETGTEAFF.